The 9 T cell receptor beta chains presented below share a single source sample, sequenced in a study of CD8 T cells in Susac syndrome. Random hexamers primed reverse transcription of roughly 0.5 to 1 ug RNA. TCRdb called the immunoSEQ multiplex PCR reads again in MiXCR, with one record for every CDR3 protein. The profile shows 200,000 to 250,000 distinct CDR3 sequences, 94% of them singletons. The specimen was CD4+ T cells from PBMCs. These receptors were taken from a human donor with Susac syndrome.

The chain has TRBV20-1 and TRBJ2-2, with a tentative D call TRBD2 (7 bases). V gave up 6 bases and J gave up 0 bases, with 14 bases separating them. This CDR3 spans 15 amino acids. CDR1 is DFQATT and CDR2 is SNEGSKA in the germline V gene (reference sequence). CDR3 in amino acids: CSAGRGQANTGELFF. CDR3 DNA: TGCAGTGCCGGGCGGGGGCAAGCGAACACCGGGGAGCTGTTTTTT.

V is TRBV5-1 and J is TRBJ1-1; 7 bases are shared with TRBD1. Looked up from germline, CDR1 is SGHRS and CDR2 is YFSETQ. The CDR3 contains 15 residues. Trimming removed 0 bases from V and 7 bases from J; junction bases left unmatched: 9. The CDR3 is CASSLDQTGNLEAFF. CDR3 DNA: TGCGCCAGCAGCTTGGACCAGACAGGGAACCTTGAAGCTTTCTTT.

The chain is built from TRBV4-2 and TRBJ1-3; a weak D match, TRBD1 (5 bases). Per the germline V gene, CDR1 is LGHNA and CDR2 is YNFKEQ. Trimming cost V 3 bases and J 4 bases, with 13 bases left between them. The CDR3 runs to 15 residues. CDR3 sequence (DNA): TGTGCCAGCAGCCAGGGGGACCGGGAGGGAAACACCATATATTTT. This translates into CASSQGDREGNTIYF.

The chain has TRBV29-1 and TRBJ1-5; possibly TRBD1 for D (5 bases). Trimming stripped 6 bases from V and 4 bases from J, with 13 bases between. This CDR3 spans 13 amino acids. Germline assignment: CDR1 SQVTM and CDR2 ANQGSEA. The CDR3 DNA is TGCAGCGTCGCTGACAGTCTAAATCAGCCCCAGCATTTT. Amino acid sequence: CSVADSLNQPQHF.

The chain carries TRBV20-1 and TRBJ1-5; 7 bases are a match to TRBD1. V was pared by 6 bases and J by 1 base, with 9 bases of the junction left unmatched. Germline assignment: CDR1 DFQATT and CDR2 SNEGSKA (reference sequence). CDR3 length: 15 amino acids. CDR3 residues: CSASQGVGSNQPQHF. CDR3 bases: TGCAGTGCCAGCCAGGGGGTGGGAAGCAATCAGCCCCAGCATTTT.

The J gene is TRBJ2-5, the V gene TRBV6-2 or TRBV6-3, with D hard to call. The CDR3 is 11 amino acids. Germline-derived CDR1 and CDR2 are MNHEY and SVGEGT. The V and J ends lost 5 bases and 12 bases respectively, with 13 bases between them. Here the CDR3 DNA reads TGTGCCAGCAGTAGAGGACGGTCGGAGTACTTC. Amino acids: CASSRGRSEYF.

The chain combines TRBV30 with TRBJ1-4; D not certain. Germline V gene sequence: CDR1 GTSNPN, CDR2 SVGIG (reference sequence). V dropped 2 bases and J dropped 10 bases, with 17 bases sitting between them. This CDR3 contains 14 residues. DNA for the CDR3: TGTGCCTGGAGTTCAATCGCCAGTCGTGGAAAACTGTTTTTT. It encodes CAWSSIASRGKLFF.

V usage is TRBV11-3 and J usage is TRBJ2-1; D might be TRBD1 or TRBD2, each matching 5 bases. With 7 bases removed from V and 6 bases from J, the gap between germline ends came to 19 bases. Germline CDR1 is SGHNT and CDR2 is YENEEA. The CDR3 has 15 amino acids. In DNA, the CDR3 is TGTGCCAGCAAGGTCGCAGGGAGATTTGTCAATGAGCAGTTCTTC. It specifies CASKVAGRFVNEQFF.

CDR3 DNA: TGTGCCAGCAGTCAACGGACTACGCTCCAAGAGACCCAGTACTTC. It is translated as CASSQRTTLQETQYF. The chain is built from TRBV6-2 or TRBV6-3 and TRBJ2-5; tentatively, D is TRBD2 (6 bases). This CDR3 has 15 residues. The V gene's germline CDR1 is MNHEY and CDR2 SVGEGT. V lost 5 bases to trimming and J lost 1 base, with 14 bases between them.